This note documents a single TCR beta chain sequence. The PCR employed 60 Vbeta primers together with 13 Jbeta primers. Generated by immunoSEQ multiplex PCR, the TCRdb table keeps only in-frame clones and is missing some. The sample has roughly 150,000 clones, over 60% seen once. This entry belongs to a study of cytomegalovirus exposure and HLA in healthy donors. There are 15 residues in the CDR3. Trimming at V came to 10 bases and at J to 4 bases, leaving 10 bases not matched to a gene. The germline gives CDR1 LNHDA, CDR2 SQIVND (reference sequence). Sequenced input: PBMCs. The sequence was collected from a woman in her twenties or thirties in good health and CMV-seropositive. The chain couples TRBV19 to TRBJ2-5; 12 bases match TRBD2. The CDR3 here is CATLRTSGAGETQYF. The CDR3, as DNA: TGTGCCACATTAAGGACTAGCGGGGCCGGAGAGACCCAGTACTTC.